These T cell receptor beta chains were read from a single sample in a study of T cells in narcolepsy. Sequenced by immunoSEQ multiplex PCR; TCRdb stores in-frame clones only, minus some. The sample has some 30,000 clones, around 79% seen once. The sequenced sample was memory (CD45RA-) CD4+ T cells from blood. These receptors were taken from a human donor in good health. CDR3s include the opening cysteine and the closing phenylalanine or tryptophan. D genes are given only for firm matches. Clone size is given for some rows only: seen once, a few or many times, or a class if the clone is expanded.

TRBV9	NA	TRBJ2-1	NA	CASSVGLVGSYNEQFF	TGTGCCAGCAGCGTGGGACTCGTTGGGTCCTACAATGAGCAGTTCTTC
TRBV10-1	NA	TRBJ2-1	NA	CASREGEGGPNNEQFF	TGCGCCAGCAGGGAAGGCGAGGGAGGCCCAAACAATGAGCAGTTCTTC
TRBV10-3	TRBD2	TRBJ2-5	NA	CAISEGGRTGGQETQYF	TGTGCCATCAGTGAAGGCGGGAGAACGGGGGGGCAAGAGACCCAGTACTTC
TRBV30	NA	TRBJ1-1	NA	CAWSRQTNTEAFF	TGTGCCTGGAGTCGACAAACGAACACTGAAGCTTTCTTT
TRBV18	TRBD1	TRBJ1-5	NA	CASSPLGSPTGNQPQHF	TGTGCCAGCTCACCATTAGGGTCCCCGACAGGGAATCAGCCCCAGCATTTT
TRBV29-1	TRBD1	TRBJ2-1	once	CSVEGTESYNEQFF	TGCAGCGTTGAGGGGACAGAATCCTACAATGAGCAGTTCTTC
TRBV25-1	NA	TRBJ1-5	NA	CASSEDGSSNQPQHF	TGTGCCAGCAGTGAAGACGGCAGTAGCAATCAGCCCCAGCATTTT
TRBV5-1	TRBD2	TRBJ2-3	NA	CASSSSHLAGLADTQYF	TGCGCCAGCAGCTCTAGCCATCTAGCGGGATTGGCAGATACGCAGTATTTT
TRBV11-3	NA	TRBJ2-7	NA	CASSLRQETYEQYF	TGTGCCAGCAGCCTCAGACAGGAGACCTACGAGCAGTACTTC
TRBV7-9	NA	TRBJ1-1	NA	CASSHRDINTEAFF	TGTGCCAGCAGCCACCGGGACATCAACACTGAAGCTTTCTTT
TRBV29-1	NA	TRBJ2-5	NA	CSVEARGGETQYF	TGCAGCGTTGAGGCCCGGGGCGGGGAGACCCAGTACTTC
TRBV6-5	TRBD1	TRBJ2-7	NA	CASSPTGQTYEQYF	TGTGCCAGCAGTCCAACGGGACAGACCTACGAGCAGTACTTC
TRBV6-4	TRBD2	TRBJ2-1	few	CASSMGLAGYNEQFF	TGTGCCAGCAGTATGGGACTAGCGGGGTACAATGAGCAGTTCTTC
TRBV6-1	NA	TRBJ2-7	NA	CASRGTGGSYEQYF	TGTGCCAGCAGGGGGACCGGGGGTTCCTACGAGCAGTACTTC
TRBV7-6	NA	TRBJ2-6	once	CASSLYGTGDISGANVLTF	TGTGCCAGCAGCTTGTATGGCACGGGGGATATCTCTGGGGCCAACGTCCTGACTTTC
TRBV18	TRBD2	TRBJ2-1	NA	CASSAILLAGGPHEQFF	TGTGCCAGCTCAGCGATTTTACTAGCGGGAGGCCCCCATGAGCAGTTCTTC
TRBV7-2	NA	TRBJ1-5	NA	CASSLSASNQPQHF	TGTGCCAGCAGCTTATCGGCTAGCAATCAGCCCCAGCATTTT
TRBV2	NA	TRBJ1-1	few	CASSVWGAGRNAEAFF	TGTGCCAGCAGTGTTTGGGGGGCAGGGAGGAATGCTGAAGCTTTCTTT
TRBV18	NA	TRBJ2-5	once	CASSPRQIQETQYF	TGTGCCAGCTCACCCCGACAGATTCAAGAGACCCAGTACTTC
TRBV6-5	TRBD1	TRBJ1-4	once	CASSGGQRTNEKLFF	TGTGCCAGCAGTGGGGGACAGAGAACTAATGAAAAACTGTTTTTT
TRBV4-2	TRBD1	TRBJ1-1	NA	CASSQGQGATREAFF	TGTGCCAGCAGCCAAGGACAGGGGGCCACCCGTGAAGCTTTCTTT
TRBV4-1	TRBD1	TRBJ2-2	NA	CASSSTPGQFPGELFF	TGCGCCAGCAGTTCTACACCGGGACAGTTCCCTGGGGAGCTGTTTTTT
TRBV5-1	NA	TRBJ2-2	NA	CASSPEVFITGELFF	TGCGCCAGCAGCCCCGAAGTTTTTATAACCGGGGAGCTGTTTTTT
TRBV10-1	TRBD1	TRBJ1-6	NA	CASSRDRNSPLHF	TGCGCCAGCAGCAGGGACAGGAATTCACCCCTCCACTTT
TRBV15	NA	TRBJ2-1	NA	CATSRGELNNEQFF	TGTGCCACCAGCAGAGGGGAATTGAACAATGAGCAGTTCTTC
TRBV6-5	TRBD1	TRBJ2-7	NA	CASTGQGAEQYF	TGTGCCAGCACGGGACAGGGAGCCGAGCAGTACTTC
TRBV30	NA	TRBJ1-5	NA	CAWSVGPGDKPQHF	TGTGCCTGGAGTGTCGGCCCCGGGGATAAGCCCCAGCATTTT
TRBV7-2	TRBD2	TRBJ2-1	few	CASSLEGTSGRFNNEQFF	TGTGCCAGCAGCTTAGAGGGGACTAGCGGGAGGTTCAACAATGAGCAGTTCTTC
TRBV4-1	NA	TRBJ2-3	NA	CASSQDPTGTQYF	TGCGCCAGCAGCCAAGATCCGACAGGTACGCAGTATTTT
TRBV15	NA	TRBJ1-2	NA	CATSRDTYGYTF	TGTGCCACCAGCAGAGACACCTATGGCTACACCTTC
TRBV18	NA	TRBJ1-1	NA	CASSLTGTNTEAFF	TGTGCCAGCTCACTCACCGGGACGAACACTGAAGCTTTCTTT
TRBV7-6	NA	TRBJ1-1	NA	CASSLGQGWGTEAFF	TGTGCCAGCAGCCTAGGGCAGGGGTGGGGCACTGAAGCTTTCTTT
TRBV21-1	NA	TRBJ2-1	NA	CASTLGGSSYNEQFF	TGTGCCAGCACACTAGGAGGGAGCTCCTACAATGAGCAGTTCTTC
TRBV2	TRBD1	TRBJ1-2	NA	CASSGTGLHYGYTF	TGTGCCAGCAGTGGGACAGGGCTACACTATGGCTACACCTTC
TRBV11-2	TRBD1	TRBJ1-1	NA	CASSEMGQQNTEAFF	TGTGCCAGCAGCGAGATGGGACAGCAGAACACTGAAGCTTTCTTT
TRBV19	TRBD2	TRBJ2-1	once	CASSSGLAGFSNNEQFF	TGTGCCAGTAGTTCGGGACTAGCGGGTTTTTCGAACAATGAGCAGTTCTTC
TRBV29-1	NA	TRBJ1-2	NA	CSSETGNYGYTF	TGCAGCTCGGAGACCGGGAACTATGGCTACACCTTC
TRBV11-3	TRBD2	TRBJ2-7	NA	CASSLASGGFSYEQYF	TGTGCCAGCAGCTTAGCGTCCGGGGGGTTCTCCTACGAGCAGTACTTC
TRBV18	NA	TRBJ1-6	few	CASSPRADKGNSPLHF	TGTGCCAGCTCACCACGGGCGGACAAGGGGAATTCACCCCTCCACTTT
TRBV30	TRBD1	TRBJ1-2	NA	CARNEGAGGYTF	TGTGCCCGGAATGAGGGGGCGGGTGGCTACACCTTC
TRBV5-1	NA	TRBJ2-3	NA	CATHPGTVTDTQYF	TGCGCCACCCACCCCGGGACGGTCACAGATACGCAGTATTTT
TRBV11-3	TRBD2	TRBJ2-7	NA	CASSSAGGPQEQYF	TGTGCCAGCAGCTCAGCGGGAGGGCCTCAGGAGCAGTACTTC
TRBV6-4	TRBD1	TRBJ1-4	NA	CASSDTPGTGFEKLFF	TGTGCCAGCAGTGACACACCCGGGACAGGGTTTGAGAAACTGTTTTTT
TRBV7-2	NA	TRBJ1-2	NA	CASSDGPVRGGGYTF	TGTGCCAGCAGCGACGGCCCGGTGAGGGGCGGTGGCTACACCTTC
TRBV7-8	NA	TRBJ2-1	NA	CASSSRPSSSYNEQFF	TGTGCCAGCAGCTCCCGCCCTTCGAGCTCCTACAATGAGCAGTTCTTC
TRBV5-1	NA	TRBJ2-7	NA	CASSPGESYEQYF	TGCGCCAGCAGCCCCGGAGAAAGCTACGAGCAGTACTTC
TRBV5-8	NA	TRBJ2-1	NA	CASRRQANEQFF	TGTGCCAGCAGGAGACAGGCCAATGAGCAGTTCTTC
TRBV29-1	NA	TRBJ2-5	NA	CSVVAGQETQYF	TGCAGCGTTGTGGCAGGACAAGAGACCCAGTACTTC
TRBV6-1	TRBD1	TRBJ1-1	NA	CASSESGGLDTEAFF	TGTGCCAGCAGTGAGTCAGGGGGGTTAGACACTGAAGCTTTCTTT
TRBV19	NA	TRBJ1-1	NA	CASSIGGSVTEAFF	TGCGCCAGTAGTATTGGGGGGTCGGTCACTGAAGCTTTCTTT
TRBV7-2	TRBD2	TRBJ2-1	NA	CASSLGRGNSYNEQFF	TGTGCCAGCAGCTTAGGGCGGGGGAATTCCTACAATGAGCAGTTCTTC
TRBV7-2	NA	TRBJ2-3	NA	CASSPIPVSSTDTQYF	TGTGCCAGCAGCCCCATCCCGGTGTCTAGCACAGATACGCAGTATTTT
TRBV5-1	TRBD2	TRBJ2-1	once	CASSARTSGLDNEQFF	TGCGCCAGCAGCGCGAGGACTAGCGGACTAGACAATGAGCAGTTCTTC
TRBV5-6	NA	TRBJ1-1	NA	CASSLGPMNTEAFF	TGTGCCAGCAGCTTGGGGCCGATGAACACTGAAGCTTTCTTT
TRBV27	NA	TRBJ1-5	once	CASSLSGNNQPQHF	TGTGCCAGCAGTTTATCAGGCAATAATCAGCCCCAGCATTTT
TRBV5-4	TRBD1	TRBJ1-2	NA	CASSSGTAPYGYTF	TGTGCCAGCAGCTCTGGGACAGCACCTTATGGCTACACCTTC
TRBV4-1	TRBD2	TRBJ2-1	NA	CASSQDTSGSYNEQFF	TGCGCCAGCAGCCAAGACACTAGCGGAAGCTACAATGAGCAGTTCTTC
TRBV25-1	NA	TRBJ1-4	NA	CASSKATNEKLFF	TGTGCCAGCAGTAAGGCAACTAATGAAAAACTGTTTTTT
TRBV15	TRBD1	TRBJ2-5	NA	CATSRDPNRGLETQYF	TGTGCCACCAGCAGAGATCCAAACAGGGGGCTAGAGACCCAGTACTTC